This T cell receptor beta chain stems from a study of tissue T cells after allogeneic stem cell transplantation. For the study at large: Samples with visible lymphocytes on H&E were prioritized for sequencing. Findings and caveats of the study: Blood and spleen captured only part of the tissue TCR repertoire. Sampling depth was limited, and the cohort was small and clinically varied. Anatomically similar tissues had similar TCR repertoires within each patient.

Turning to this clone: Its antigen is unidentified.

Germline V gene lookup returns CDR1 GTSNPN and CDR2 SVGIG (reference sequence). This CDR3 contains 17 residues. V trimming: 3 bases; J trimming: 0 bases; junction bases outside the gene matches: 5. The method was immunoSEQ multiplex PCR; TCRdb's version includes in-frame clones alone and lacks a portion of them. The sample has 20,000 to 25,000 clones; around 79% are singletons. This chain connects TRBV30 to TRBJ2-1; 13 nucleotides agree with TRBD2. The sequenced sample was tissue from the ileum, obtained at autopsy. The TCR sequence derives from a female donor at least 60 years old with lung cancer. The DNA of the CDR3 is TGTGCCTGGAGAGGGGGACTAGCGGGGATCTCCTACAATGAGCAGTTCTTC. As protein: CAWRGGLAGISYNEQFF.